This T cell receptor (beta chain) was retrieved from a study of tumor-infiltrating lymphocytes in localized non-small cell lung cancer. After removal of 7 bases from V and 5 bases from J, the junction contained 18 bases not matched to a gene. The CDR3 totals 18 residues. Germline CDR1 is SGHDT and CDR2 is YYEEEE. TCRdb's table, derived via immunoSEQ multiplex PCR, lists solely in-frame clones and lacks some. The table has about 5,100 clones, around 66% seen once. The sample was lung tumor tissue. The TCR sequence derives from a human donor with non-small cell lung cancer. The chain recombines TRBV5-6 with TRBJ2-5; 12 bases map to TRBD2. The CDR3 DNA is TGTGCCAGCGGACAACTAGCGGGGGGCTCCCCCCTGTTGGAGACCCAGTACTTC. It codes for CASGQLAGGSPLLETQYF.